These 30 T cell receptor beta chains were sequenced from one sample in a study of patients and donors after allogeneic stem cell transplantation. TCRdb re-derived calls from the RT-PCR reads in MiXCR, one entry per CDR3 protein. In the table there are hundreds of thousands of distinct CDR3 sequences, roughly 17% of which are singletons. What was sequenced was blood, either unsorted or a sorted T cell fraction (not recorded which). Receptors were obtained from a human donor who was either an allogeneic HSCT recipient or a stem cell or donor lymphocyte infusion donor (not recorded which). It is not recorded whose cells these are; they may come from a transplant donor.

Many counts were recorded for this clonotype. This chain links TRBV12-3 or TRBV12-4 with TRBJ2-5; weak D call: TRBD2 (6 bases). CDR3 length equals 11 residues. The V and J ends lost 3 bases and 10 bases respectively, with 9 bases between them. CDR3 residues: CASSFEEGQYF. CDR3 nucleotides: TGTGCCAGCAGTTTTGAGGAGGGCCAGTACTTC.

This clonotype was observed many times. The chain combines TRBV12-3 or TRBV12-4 with TRBJ2-7, with D possibly being TRBD1 (5 bases). The ends were cut back, 1 base at V and 2 bases at J, with 9 bases in the middle. The CDR3 length is 14 residues. The CDR3 coding sequence is TGTGCCAGCAGTTTAGGGACAAGGACCTACGAGCAGTACTTC. Translating gives CASSLGTRTYEQYF.

The genes are TRBV14 and TRBJ2-7; D tentatively fits TRBD1 or TRBD2 (7 bases each). V was cut by 0 bases and J by 3 bases, with 9 bases left in between. The CDR3 has 14 residues. Germline CDR1 SGHDN, CDR2 FVKESK. The CDR3 DNA is TGTGCCAGCAGCCAAGACAGGGGGGGCTACGAGCAGTACTTC. It codes for CASSQDRGGYEQYF. Full variable domain (missing parts from reference TRBV14 and TRBJ2-7): EAGVTQFPSHSVIEKGQTVTLRCDPISGHDNLYWYRRVMGKEIKFLLHFVKESKQDESGMPNNRFLAERTGGTYSTLKVQPAELEDSGVYFCASSQDRGGYEQYFGPGTRLTVT.

A few counts support this clonotype. The J gene is TRBJ1-3, the V gene TRBV29-1; no reliable D call. This CDR3 region has 15 residues. Germline CDR1 SQVTM, CDR2 ANQGSEA. V was pared by 5 bases and J by 0 bases, with 14 bases between. The CDR3 region has the DNA TGCAGCGTTTTTAAGTTTAAATCCTCTGGAAACACCATATATTTT. Translation gives CSVFKFKSSGNTIYF.

This clonotype occurred a few times. This sequence joins TRBV15 and TRBJ2-7; D might be TRBD2 (6 bases). The CDR3 runs to 14 residues. Germline CDR1 LNHNV, CDR2 YYDKDF (reference sequence). V was shortened by 4 bases and J by 2 bases, with 12 bases between the two germline ends. The CDR3 region has the DNA TGTGCCACCAGCACCGGGACTGGGGCCTACGAGCAGTACTTC. Translated: CATSTGTGAYEQYF.

As concerns this clonotype: This sequence may be a read error, since a much larger clone differs from it by one base. The CDR3 protein is CSTMPRGALDTEAFF. The CDR3 DNA follows: TGCAGCACGATGCCCCGGGGGGCGCTGGACACTGAAGCTTTCTTT. The chain is built from TRBV29-1 and TRBJ1-1, with D perhaps matching TRBD1 (6 bases). This CDR3 is built from 15 residues. Trimming took off 8 bases at V and 3 bases at J, with 22 bases between the two ends. CDR1 is SQVTM, CDR2 ANQGSEA, per germline.

This clonotype has just a few counts. The chain combines TRBV5-1 with TRBJ1-2; a possible D gene is TRBD1 (6 bases). Germline V gene lookup returns CDR1 SGHRS and CDR2 YFSETQ. This CDR3 comprises 14 residues. V shed 3 bases and J shed 4 bases, with 13 bases lying between them. The CDR3 DNA reads TGCGCCAGCAGCTCGACAGGTCCTGGCTATGGCTACACCTTC. Its protein product is CASSSTGPGYGYTF.

This clonotype was counted a few times. The chain combines TRBV12-3 or TRBV12-4 with TRBJ2-1; 7 nucleotides line up with TRBD2. J was trimmed by 12 bases and V by 1 base; bases with no gene match: 0. This CDR3 is 11 amino acids long. The CDR3 DNA sequence: TGTGCCAGCAGTTTAGGGGAGGGGCAGTTCTTC. Translating gives CASSLGEGQFF.

This clonotype came up a few times. The V and J genes are TRBV7-6 and TRBJ2-5; D gene ambiguous. This CDR3 has 11 residues. In germline, CDR1 is SGHVS, CDR2 FNYEAQ. V was trimmed by 7 bases and J by 0 bases, leaving 3 bases between them. CDR3 amino acids: CASIHQETQYF. CDR3 sequence (DNA): TGTGCCAGCATCCACCAAGAGACCCAGTACTTC.

The J gene is TRBJ2-7, the V gene TRBV2; TRBD2 matches at 7 bases. With 4 bases clipped from V and 2 bases from J, the junction kept 5 bases outside the gene matches. This CDR3 is 14 amino acids long. The germline CDR1 and CDR2 sequences are SNHLY and FYNNEI. The CDR3: CASSGGGIPYEQYF. The CDR3 coding sequence is TGTGCCAGCAGTGGGGGGGGGATCCCCTACGAGCAGTACTTC.

The genes are TRBV4-2 and TRBJ2-7, with D uncertain. Germline CDR1 LGHNA, CDR2 YNFKEQ. With 0 bases removed from V and 2 bases from J, the gap between germline ends came to 14 bases. The length of the CDR3 is 16 residues. The CDR3 DNA reads as TGTGCCAGCAGCCAAGATCCGAGTAACACGCCCTACGAGCAGTACTTC. Protein product: CASSQDPSNTPYEQYF.

The chain uses TRBV10-3 and TRBJ1-2, with 9 nucleotides matching TRBD1. V dropped 11 bases and J dropped 6; count of bases not matched to a gene: 10. The CDR3 loop spans 13 amino acids. Germline CDR1 is ENHRY and CDR2 is SYGVKD. The CDR3 DNA reads as TGTGCCGTGGACAGGGGATTTGGACATGGCTACACCTTC. Translated: CAVDRGFGHGYTF.

This clonotype was picked up a small number of times. The V gene is TRBV29-1, the J gene TRBJ1-2; tentatively, D is TRBD1 (6 bases). Trimming stripped 0 bases from V and 8 bases from J, with 10 bases between. Looked up from germline, CDR1 is SQVTM and CDR2 is ANQGSEA. This CDR3 is built from 12 residues. CDR3 amino acids: CSVEDQGLGYTF. Written as DNA, the CDR3 is TGCAGCGTTGAAGATCAGGGGTTGGGCTACACCTTC.

This clonotype was seen a single time. This chain uses TRBV11-1 with TRBJ2-7, with 8 bases that match TRBD2. The CDR3 has 15 amino acids. Germline CDR1 is SGHAT and CDR2 is FQDESV (reference sequence). J was trimmed by 2 bases and V by 5 bases; bases with no gene match: 8. CDR3 in amino acids: CASSRGVAGPYEQYF. For the CDR3, the DNA is TGTGCCAGCAGCCGTGGGGTAGCGGGGCCCTACGAGCAGTACTTC.

This clonotype was detected a few times. For the CDR3, the DNA is TGTGCCAGCAGTTTATACCCTAGCTATGGTCCCTACGAGCAGTACTTC. It codes for CASSLYPSYGPYEQYF. The chain joins TRBV27 to TRBJ2-7; perhaps TRBD2 as D (5 bases). Germline-derived CDR1 and CDR2 are MNHEY and SMNVEV (reference sequence). Trimming stripped 1 base from V and 2 bases from J, with 15 bases between. The CDR3 covers 16 residues.

This clonotype was observed at least ten times. The chain combines TRBV12-3 or TRBV12-4 with TRBJ2-7; 11 bases line up with TRBD2. V gave up 5 bases and J gave up 6 bases; unmatched junction bases: 9. The CDR3 runs 15 residues. The CDR3 nucleotides read TGTGCCAGCAGTCCCCTAGCTGGACTAGCGGGCGAGCAGTACTTC. It codes for CASSPLAGLAGEQYF.

This clonotype was seen just once. This chain connects TRBV7-8 to TRBJ2-1; 10 positions match TRBD2. V trimming: 4 bases; J trimming: 4 bases; junction bases outside the gene matches: 4. Germline assignment: CDR1 SGHVS and CDR2 FQNEAQ. The CDR3 covers 15 residues. CDR3 sequence: CASSWGTSEYNEQFF. The DNA for the CDR3 is TGTGCCAGCAGCTGGGGGACTAGCGAGTACAATGAGCAGTTCTTC.

The chain couples TRBV5-5 to TRBJ2-1; 12 bases are a match to TRBD2. The CDR3 covers 16 residues. CDR1 and CDR2 from the germline V gene are SGHKS and YYEKEE (reference sequence). J was trimmed by 8 bases and V by 4 bases; bases with no gene match: 10. CDR3: CASSRPLAGGPDEQFF. The DNA for the CDR3 is TGTGCCAGCAGCCGCCCTCTAGCGGGAGGGCCCGATGAGCAGTTCTTC.

The chain employs TRBV6-5 and TRBJ1-2; D remains unclear. The CDR3 runs to 15 residues. CDR1 MNHEY and CDR2 SVGAGI come from the germline V gene. V was clipped by 0 bases and J by 1 base, with 9 bases between them. CDR3 sequence (DNA): TGTGCCAGCAGTTACTCGACCGGGATTAACTATGGCTACACCTTC. This codes for CASSYSTGINYGYTF.

This clonotype turned up a few times. The V and J genes are TRBV7-2 and TRBJ1-1, with a tentative D call TRBD1 (6 bases). V shed 1 base and J shed 3 bases, with 9 bases lying between them. The CDR3 consists of 14 residues. The germline V gene has CDR1 SGHTA and CDR2 FQGNSA. CDR3 sequence reads: CASSLVDSYTEAFF. The CDR3 DNA is TGTGCCAGCAGCTTAGTGGACAGCTACACTGAAGCTTTCTTT.

This clonotype came up many times. The CDR3 sequence: CASSPTGPNYGYTF. The CDR3 bases are TGTGCCAGCAGTCCCACAGGTCCTAACTATGGCTACACCTTC. The V and J genes are TRBV12-3 or TRBV12-4 and TRBJ1-2; D might be TRBD1 (5 bases). This CDR3 spans 14 amino acids. Trimming shortened V by 5 bases and J by 0 bases, and 10 bases separated the two germline ends.

In this sample, this clonotype turned up many times. The chain has TRBV12-3 or TRBV12-4 and TRBJ2-7; 9 nucleotides match TRBD1. The CDR3 has 14 amino acids. V lost 6 bases, J lost 1 base, and 4 bases stayed unmatched. The CDR3 nucleotides are TGTGCCAGCAGCTTCGGGACAGGGTCCTACGAGCAGTACTTC. The encoded protein is CASSFGTGSYEQYF.

The gene calls are TRBV2 and TRBJ2-2; the match to TRBD2 covers 12 bases. Germline assignment: CDR1 SNHLY and CDR2 FYNNEI. V shed 5 bases and J 6 bases; nucleotides not matched to a gene: 7. The CDR3 length is 16 residues. CDR3 amino acids: CASSLASGRVSGELFF. The CDR3, as DNA: TGTGCCAGCAGTCTCGCTAGCGGGAGGGTTTCCGGGGAGCTGTTTTTT.

This clonotype was detected many times. The chain couples TRBV6-1 to TRBJ1-2; D not certain. Trimming took 4 bases from V and 2 from J, leaving 8 bases between them. The CDR3 runs to 13 residues. From germline, CDR1 is MNHNS and CDR2 SASEGT. CDR3 region: CASSGSGNYGYTF. The CDR3 nucleotides are TGTGCCAGCAGTGGGTCCGGGAACTATGGCTACACCTTC.

The chain is built from TRBV12-3 or TRBV12-4 and TRBJ2-5; 7 bases map to TRBD1. The CDR3 is made up of 16 amino acids. V lost 0 bases, J lost 1 base, and 5 bases stayed unmatched. In nucleotides, the CDR3 is TGTGCCAGCAGTTTAGCACCAGGGGGAATCCAAGAGACCCAGTACTTC. This gives the protein CASSLAPGGIQETQYF.

This clonotype was found many times. The chain joins TRBV7-2 to TRBJ1-1; TRBD1 matches 7 bases. The J segment lost 13 bases and the V segment lost 5 bases, leaving 13 bases of the junction unmatched. Germline V gives CDR1 SGHTA, CDR2 FQGNSA. The CDR3 spans 13 residues. The DNA of the CDR3 is TGTGCCAGCAGCCTTCGACAGGGAGCTTCGGTTTTCTTT. This encodes CASSLRQGASVFF.

The table lists this clonotype with a few counts. The chain uses TRBV11-1 and TRBJ2-1, with 8 bases that match TRBD1. V lost 5 bases and J lost 7; bases outside the gene matches: 13. Germline values: CDR1 SGHAT, CDR2 FQDESV (reference sequence). The CDR3 loop spans 16 amino acids. The CDR3 reads CASSPASGTGENEQFF. For the CDR3, the DNA is TGTGCCAGCAGCCCGGCGAGTGGGACAGGAGAAAATGAGCAGTTCTTC.

The rearrangement links TRBV11-2 to TRBJ2-1, with D tentatively TRBD2 (7 bases). Per the germline V gene, CDR1 is SGHAT and CDR2 is FQNNGV. V lost 6 bases to trimming and J lost 0 bases, with 21 bases between them. CDR3 length: 18 amino acids. CDR3 DNA: TGTGCCAGCAGGCGGAGAGGGGGGGGGATCGTCTCCTACAATGAGCAGTTCTTC. Translation: CASRRRGGGIVSYNEQFF.

The rearrangement joins TRBV6-2 or TRBV6-3 to TRBJ2-7; 7 bases are a match to TRBD1. Germline lookup yields CDR1 MNHEY and CDR2 SVGEGT. This CDR3 spans 16 amino acids. Unmatched junction bases numbered 14, after V lost 5 bases and J lost 4 bases. This CDR3 is CASSHLPNRGSYEQYF. The CDR3 nucleotides read TGTGCCAGCAGTCACCTACCGAACAGGGGTTCGTACGAGCAGTACTTC.

The chain is built from TRBV20-1 and TRBJ2-6; D possibly corresponds to TRBD2 (5 bases). V lost 3 bases, J lost 0 bases, and 12 bases lay in between. Germline CDR1 reads DFQATT; CDR2 reads SNEGSKA (reference sequence). The CDR3 is 16 amino acids. The CDR3 reads CSASPRGPSGANVLTF. The CDR3 DNA reads TGCAGTGCTAGCCCCAGAGGGCCCTCTGGGGCCAACGTCCTGACTTTC.